Listed below are T cell receptor beta chains from one sample, sequenced in a study of cytomegalovirus exposure and HLA in healthy donors. Sequenced by immunoSEQ multiplex PCR; TCRdb stores in-frame clones only, minus some. The sample includes some 110,000 clones, 85% to 95% seen only once; the top ten take roughly 1.2%. Material: PBMCs. These receptors all come from a woman aged 18 to 35 in good health and CMV-seronegative. Each CDR3 is given with its conserved first and last residue. Fields, in order: J gene, V gene, CDR3 length, clone size, CDR3 protein. Not every row has a clone size; where given, it reads once, few, many or a size class.

j_call: TRBJ1-2
v_call: TRBV18
cdr3_length: 12
clone_size: -
cdr3_aa: CASSNRDRGYTF

j_call: TRBJ2-1
v_call: TRBV28
cdr3_length: 16
clone_size: -
cdr3_aa: CASGRGAGKAYNEQFF

j_call: TRBJ2-7
v_call: TRBV7-6
cdr3_length: 15
clone_size: -
cdr3_aa: CASSFGSGSRSEQYF

j_call: TRBJ1-5
v_call: TRBV5-1
cdr3_length: 13
clone_size: -
cdr3_aa: CASSAAQNQPQHF

j_call: TRBJ1-1
v_call: TRBV27
cdr3_length: 12
clone_size: -
cdr3_aa: CASSPTGTEAFF

j_call: TRBJ2-2
v_call: TRBV5-8
cdr3_length: 12
clone_size: -
cdr3_aa: CASRGLTGELFF

j_call: TRBJ1-1
v_call: TRBV28
cdr3_length: 12
clone_size: -
cdr3_aa: CASNSVNTEAFF

j_call: TRBJ2-2
v_call: TRBV30
cdr3_length: 14
clone_size: -
cdr3_aa: CACPLAGGGRELFF

j_call: TRBJ2-7
v_call: TRBV6-5
cdr3_length: 14
clone_size: -
cdr3_aa: CASTDWGQNYEQYF

j_call: TRBJ2-7
v_call: TRBV9
cdr3_length: 14
clone_size: once
cdr3_aa: CASSVHQDPYEQYF

j_call: TRBJ1-2
v_call: TRBV30
cdr3_length: 14
clone_size: once
cdr3_aa: CAWSDPSTSYGYTF

j_call: TRBJ2-1
v_call: TRBV19
cdr3_length: 12
clone_size: -
cdr3_aa: CASSTELNEQFF

j_call: TRBJ2-1
v_call: TRBV13
cdr3_length: 15
clone_size: -
cdr3_aa: CASSPGTSGGNEQFF

j_call: TRBJ2-1
v_call: TRBV29-1
cdr3_length: 15
clone_size: -
cdr3_aa: CSADDRARSYNEQFF

j_call: TRBJ1-6
v_call: TRBV18
cdr3_length: 16
clone_size: -
cdr3_aa: CASSTARDRSPSPLHF

j_call: TRBJ2-1
v_call: TRBV30
cdr3_length: 14
clone_size: -
cdr3_aa: CAWSVFSGINEQFF

j_call: TRBJ2-7
v_call: TRBV6-5
cdr3_length: 15
clone_size: once
cdr3_aa: CASGRGLGYPYEQYF

j_call: TRBJ2-1
v_call: TRBV6-4
cdr3_length: 14
clone_size: -
cdr3_aa: CASSDSGNYNEQFF

j_call: TRBJ2-3
v_call: TRBV5-1
cdr3_length: 16
clone_size: -
cdr3_aa: CASSLQAGGFTDTQYF

j_call: TRBJ2-1
v_call: TRBV27
cdr3_length: 15
clone_size: -
cdr3_aa: CASNELAGVMSEQFF

j_call: TRBJ2-1
v_call: TRBV10-3
cdr3_length: 14
clone_size: once
cdr3_aa: CAISESGLYNEQFF

j_call: TRBJ2-7
v_call: TRBV15
cdr3_length: 18
clone_size: -
cdr3_aa: CATSGSRRGTSGDYEQYF

j_call: TRBJ1-2
v_call: TRBV9
cdr3_length: 16
clone_size: once
cdr3_aa: CASSPEGHPGGYGYTF

j_call: TRBJ1-2
v_call: TRBV2
cdr3_length: 17
clone_size: -
cdr3_aa: CANPRSFTSTGPHGYTF

j_call: TRBJ2-1
v_call: TRBV10-3
cdr3_length: 12
clone_size: -
cdr3_aa: CAISDPGNEQFF

j_call: TRBJ1-4
v_call: TRBV2
cdr3_length: 17
clone_size: once
cdr3_aa: CASSVEQARVGSEKLFF

j_call: TRBJ2-1
v_call: TRBV19
cdr3_length: 13
clone_size: -
cdr3_aa: CASSLGSYNEQFF

j_call: TRBJ2-7
v_call: TRBV14
cdr3_length: 13
clone_size: -
cdr3_aa: CASSQQHSYEQYF

j_call: TRBJ2-1
v_call: TRBV7-6
cdr3_length: 15
clone_size: -
cdr3_aa: CASSLAPERGNEQFF

j_call: TRBJ2-1
v_call: TRBV30
cdr3_length: 14
clone_size: -
cdr3_aa: CAWSERGPNNEQFF

j_call: TRBJ1-1
v_call: TRBV5-1
cdr3_length: 13
clone_size: -
cdr3_aa: CASSFQGATEAFF

j_call: TRBJ1-6
v_call: TRBV28
cdr3_length: 16
clone_size: -
cdr3_aa: CASSLADTVVRSPLHF

j_call: TRBJ1-5
v_call: TRBV4-1
cdr3_length: 16
clone_size: many
cdr3_aa: CASSQDGGLGNQPQHF

j_call: TRBJ2-1
v_call: TRBV28
cdr3_length: 15
clone_size: -
cdr3_aa: CASNKRGLTYNEQFF

j_call: TRBJ2-2
v_call: TRBV9
cdr3_length: 13
clone_size: -
cdr3_aa: CASSVLAPGELFF

j_call: TRBJ2-3
v_call: TRBV7-8
cdr3_length: 17
clone_size: -
cdr3_aa: CASSFGETGGAANTQYF

j_call: TRBJ2-7
v_call: TRBV5-4
cdr3_length: 15
clone_size: -
cdr3_aa: CASSWNPERGPEQYF

j_call: TRBJ1-5
v_call: TRBV30
cdr3_length: 13
clone_size: -
cdr3_aa: CAWSGLGNQPQHF

j_call: TRBJ1-3
v_call: TRBV7-9
cdr3_length: 16
clone_size: few
cdr3_aa: CASSFQGSFSGNTIYF

j_call: TRBJ1-2
v_call: TRBV6-1
cdr3_length: 12
clone_size: -
cdr3_aa: CASSLVYYGYTF

j_call: TRBJ2-1
v_call: TRBV9
cdr3_length: 13
clone_size: -
cdr3_aa: CASSVSGYNEQFF

j_call: TRBJ2-5
v_call: TRBV5-4
cdr3_length: 15
clone_size: -
cdr3_aa: CASSQEFRGGETQYF

j_call: TRBJ2-7
v_call: TRBV9
cdr3_length: 16
clone_size: -
cdr3_aa: CASSVASGDRVHEQYF

j_call: TRBJ2-3
v_call: TRBV11-2
cdr3_length: 17
clone_size: -
cdr3_aa: CASSLRLDRAHTDTQYF

j_call: TRBJ1-2
v_call: TRBV27
cdr3_length: 15
clone_size: -
cdr3_aa: CASSPGTVLNYGYTF

j_call: TRBJ2-5
v_call: TRBV2
cdr3_length: 14
clone_size: -
cdr3_aa: CASSEGEYQETQYF

j_call: TRBJ2-2
v_call: TRBV7-9
cdr3_length: 12
clone_size: -
cdr3_aa: CASSSPTGELFF

j_call: TRBJ1-2
v_call: TRBV28
cdr3_length: 13
clone_size: -
cdr3_aa: CASTAPQGRGYTF

j_call: TRBJ1-3
v_call: TRBV28
cdr3_length: 16
clone_size: once
cdr3_aa: CASLPGQAVSGNTIYF

j_call: TRBJ1-5
v_call: TRBV6-6
cdr3_length: 15
clone_size: -
cdr3_aa: CASISTIGGNQPQHF

j_call: TRBJ1-1
v_call: TRBV9
cdr3_length: 16
clone_size: -
cdr3_aa: CASTKTGTGMNTEAFF

j_call: TRBJ2-7
v_call: TRBV5-8
cdr3_length: 15
clone_size: once
cdr3_aa: CASSSRGGGTYEQYF

j_call: TRBJ2-1
v_call: TRBV19
cdr3_length: 15
clone_size: -
cdr3_aa: CASSIRTGTNNEQFF

j_call: TRBJ2-7
v_call: TRBV28
cdr3_length: 14
clone_size: -
cdr3_aa: CASSFDRKSYEQYF

j_call: TRBJ2-7
v_call: TRBV18
cdr3_length: 12
clone_size: once
cdr3_aa: CASSSAPGEQYF